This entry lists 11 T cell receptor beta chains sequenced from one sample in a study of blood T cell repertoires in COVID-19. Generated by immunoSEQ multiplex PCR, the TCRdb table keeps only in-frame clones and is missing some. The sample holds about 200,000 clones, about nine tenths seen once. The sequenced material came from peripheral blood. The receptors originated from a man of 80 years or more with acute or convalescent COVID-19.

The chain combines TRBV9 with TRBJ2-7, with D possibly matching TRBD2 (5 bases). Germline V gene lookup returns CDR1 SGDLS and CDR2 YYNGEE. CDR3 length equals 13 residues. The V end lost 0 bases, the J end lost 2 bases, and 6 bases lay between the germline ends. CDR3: CASSVDGTYEQYF. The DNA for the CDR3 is TGTGCCAGCAGCGTAGACGGGACCTACGAGCAGTACTTC.

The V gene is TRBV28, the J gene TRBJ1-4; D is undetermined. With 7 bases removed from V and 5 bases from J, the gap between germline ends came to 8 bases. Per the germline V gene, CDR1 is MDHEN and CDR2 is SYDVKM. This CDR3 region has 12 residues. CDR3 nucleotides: TGTGCCAGCACTAGTGGGAATGAAAAACTGTTTTTT. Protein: CASTSGNEKLFF.

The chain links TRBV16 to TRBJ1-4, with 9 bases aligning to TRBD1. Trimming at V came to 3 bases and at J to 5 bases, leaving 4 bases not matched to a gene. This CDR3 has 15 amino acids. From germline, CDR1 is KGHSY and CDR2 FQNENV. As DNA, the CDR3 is TGTGCCAGCAGCCATCAGACAGGGGGAAATGAAAAACTGTTTTTT. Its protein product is CASSHQTGGNEKLFF.

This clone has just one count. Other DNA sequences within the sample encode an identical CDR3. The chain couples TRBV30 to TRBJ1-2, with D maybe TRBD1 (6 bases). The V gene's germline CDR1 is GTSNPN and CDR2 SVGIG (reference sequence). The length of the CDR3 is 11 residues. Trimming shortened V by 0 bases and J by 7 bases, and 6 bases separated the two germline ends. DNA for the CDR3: TGTGCCTGGAGTGTAGGGGGTGGCTACACCTTC. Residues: CAWSVGGGYTF.

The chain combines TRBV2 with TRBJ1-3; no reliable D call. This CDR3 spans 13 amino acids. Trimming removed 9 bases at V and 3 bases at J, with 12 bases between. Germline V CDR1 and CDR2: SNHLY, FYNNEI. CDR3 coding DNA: TGTGCCAGTCAGAACGAATTTGGAAACACCATATATTTT. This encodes CASQNEFGNTIYF.

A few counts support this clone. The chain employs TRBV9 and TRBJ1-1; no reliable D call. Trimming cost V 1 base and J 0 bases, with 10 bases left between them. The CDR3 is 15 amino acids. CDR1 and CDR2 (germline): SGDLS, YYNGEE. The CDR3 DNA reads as TGTGCCAGCAGCGTACTTGAGAACTTGAACACTGAAGCTTTCTTT. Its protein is CASSVLENLNTEAFF.

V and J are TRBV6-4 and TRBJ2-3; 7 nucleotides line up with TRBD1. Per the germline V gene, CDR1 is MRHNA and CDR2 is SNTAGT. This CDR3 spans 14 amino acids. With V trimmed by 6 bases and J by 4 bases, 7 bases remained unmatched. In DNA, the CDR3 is TGTGCCAGCAGCATAGAGACAGGGTCAGATACGCAGTATTTT. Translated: CASSIETGSDTQYF.

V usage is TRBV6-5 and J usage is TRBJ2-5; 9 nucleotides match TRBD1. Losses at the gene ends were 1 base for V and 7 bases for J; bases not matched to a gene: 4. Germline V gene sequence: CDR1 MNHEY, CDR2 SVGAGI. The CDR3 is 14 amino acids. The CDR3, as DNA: TGTGCCAGCAGTTACTTACAGGGGGCTGCGACCCAGTACTTC. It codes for CASSYLQGAATQYF.

The CDR3 nucleotides are TGTGCCAGCTCCCCGGGACAGGGGGCCTACGAGCAGTACTTC. Protein product: CASSPGQGAYEQYF. The chain is built from TRBV19 and TRBJ2-7; 11 bases align to TRBD1. The CDR3 has 14 residues. With V trimmed by 9 bases and J by 2 bases, 6 bases remained unmatched. Germline CDR1 is LNHDA and CDR2 is SQIVND (reference sequence).

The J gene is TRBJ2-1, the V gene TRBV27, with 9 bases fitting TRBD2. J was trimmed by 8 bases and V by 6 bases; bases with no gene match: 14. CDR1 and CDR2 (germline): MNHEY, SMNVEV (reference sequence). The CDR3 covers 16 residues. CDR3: CASRKPGTSKPDEQFF. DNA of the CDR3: TGTGCCAGCAGGAAACCCGGGACTAGCAAACCGGATGAGCAGTTCTTC.

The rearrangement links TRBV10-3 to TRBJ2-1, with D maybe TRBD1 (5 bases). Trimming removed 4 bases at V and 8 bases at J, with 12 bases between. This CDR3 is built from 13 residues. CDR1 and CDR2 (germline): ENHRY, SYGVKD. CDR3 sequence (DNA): TGTGCCATCAGTGCGACAGAAGTGGATGAGCAGTTCTTC. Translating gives CAISATEVDEQFF.